This is a list of T cell receptor beta chains from one sample in a study of cytomegalovirus exposure and HLA in healthy donors. TCRdb's table, derived via immunoSEQ multiplex PCR, lists solely in-frame clones and lacks some. The table records approximately 160,000 clones, approximately 80% of them present only once. Sequenced: PBMCs. Receptors originate from a woman younger than 30 in good health and CMV-seronegative. Each CDR3 is given with its conserved first and last residue. A D gene is named only where the DNA matches it firmly. The listing skips clone size in some rows; elsewhere it reads once, few, many or a size class.

j_call d_call clone_size v_call cdr3_nt cdr3_aa
TRBJ2-3 TRBD1 NA TRBV18 TGTGCCAGCTCACCGCTCCAGACAGGGGTGGCAGATACGCAGTATTTT CASSPLQTGVADTQYF
TRBJ2-3 NA NA TRBV5-1 TGCGCCAGCAGCCGAGGACTAAGTAGGTTCGCAGATACGCAGTATTTT CASSRGLSRFADTQYF
TRBJ2-3 TRBD2 NA TRBV28 TGTGCCAGCGCACTAGCGGGAGTTGATACGCAGTATTTT CASALAGVDTQYF
TRBJ2-5 NA NA TRBV5-1 TGCGCCAGCAGCTTGGACAGGAGGGCAGAGACCCAGTACTTC CASSLDRRAETQYF
TRBJ1-2 NA NA TRBV7-9 TGTGCCAGCAGCTTAGCACCAGACTCGTATGGCTACACCTTC CASSLAPDSYGYTF
TRBJ2-7 TRBD1 NA TRBV11-3 TGTGCCAGCAGCCCAGGACAGGGGGTTCGAGTTGTGTACGAGCAGTACTTC CASSPGQGVRVVYEQYF
TRBJ2-2 NA NA TRBV9 TGTGCCAGCAGCGTGGGACTCCGCTCGGGGGGGGAGCTGTTTTTT CASSVGLRSGGELFF
TRBJ1-2 TRBD1 few TRBV27 TGTGCCAGCAGCTCCGTACCGGGACAGCTACCTTATGGCTACACCTTC CASSSVPGQLPYGYTF
TRBJ2-3 NA NA TRBV14 TGTGCCAGCAGCCAAGCCGCAGAACCTAGCACAGATACGCAGTATTTT CASSQAAEPSTDTQYF
TRBJ2-3 NA NA TRBV19 TGTGCCAGTAGTATGGTAGCGGAAGATACGCAGTATTTT CASSMVAEDTQYF
TRBJ1-5 NA few TRBV25-1 TGTGCCAGCACCTCGACAGTTGGGTATAGCAATCAGCCCCAGCATTTT CASTSTVGYSNQPQHF
TRBJ2-3 TRBD1 NA TRBV18 TGTGCCAGCTCACCTCTTCAGGGGGCGAGCACAGATACGCAGTATTTT CASSPLQGASTDTQYF
TRBJ2-2 TRBD1 NA TRBV27 TGTGCCAGCAGTTCTTGGGACAGGATGGTGAGCACCGGGGAGCTGTTTTTT CASSSWDRMVSTGELFF
TRBJ2-7 NA once TRBV7-9 TGTGCCAGCAGCTTAGATGAGGAGGGCCCCTACGAGCAGTACTTC CASSLDEEGPYEQYF
TRBJ1-2 NA NA TRBV5-1 TGCGCCAGCAGCTTATCCCCAGGACAAGGGCCCTTAGGCTACACCTTC CASSLSPGQGPLGYTF
TRBJ2-7 NA NA TRBV7-9 TGTGCCAGCAGCTTAGGGGACTTGAAGGAGCAGTACTTC CASSLGDLKEQYF
TRBJ2-1 TRBD2 NA TRBV9 TGTGCCAGCAGCGCAATAGCGGGAGACTTGGTCTTC CASSAIAGDLVF
TRBJ2-7 NA NA TRBV20-1 TGCAGTGCTAGTTACTACGAGCAGTACTTC CSASYYEQYF
TRBJ1-1 NA NA TRBV15 TGTGCCACCAGCAGGACAGAGGATGAAATGAAAGCTTTCTTT CATSRTEDEMKAFF
TRBJ2-7 TRBD2 NA TRBV2 TGTGCCAGTTTACCGGGGGGGGGACGAGCGGGAGGCTACGAGCAGTACTTC CASLPGGGRAGGYEQYF
TRBJ1-5 NA NA TRBV19 TGTGCCAGTAGTATGCGGCGGCCCCCCATCGGACTGTACAGGGCCCCGAAGCCCCAGCATTTT CASSMRRPPIGLYRAPKPQHF
TRBJ2-7 NA NA TRBV28 TGTGCCAGCAGTTCGGCGGGGCTATCCTACGAGCAGTACTTC CASSSAGLSYEQYF
TRBJ1-5 NA few TRBV2 TGTGCCAGCAGTGATGGGCCAAGTCGGCCCCAGCATTTT CASSDGPSRPQHF
TRBJ2-1 NA NA TRBV7-3 TGTGCCAGCAGCCCATACGACAGGATCAATGAGCAGTTCTTC CASSPYDRINEQFF
TRBJ1-1 NA NA TRBV27 TGTGCCAGCAGTCCTCTCGGGGGGGGCCCGAACACTGAAGCTTTCTTT CASSPLGGGPNTEAFF
TRBJ1-5 NA few TRBV28 TGTGCCAGCGGAGGGAGACAGACGAGTCAGCCCCAGCATTTT CASGGRQTSQPQHF
TRBJ2-5 TRBD2 NA TRBV29-1 TGCAGCGTTGTAGCGGGAGATTACCATGAGCAGTACTTC CSVVAGDYHEQYF
TRBJ2-1 NA once TRBV19 TGTGCCAGTAGTATAAGAACCGAGCACTACAATGAGCAGTTCTTC CASSIRTEHYNEQFF
TRBJ2-1 TRBD1 once TRBV18 TGTGCCAGCTCACCACTTCTATCAGGGGGCGCGGGCAATGAGCAGTTCTTC CASSPLLSGGAGNEQFF
TRBJ2-7 NA NA TRBV30 TGTGCCTGGGAGGGCGGTTCCTACGAGCAGTACTTC CAWEGGSYEQYF
TRBJ1-2 NA NA TRBV5-1 TGCGCCAGCAGCCGGGACATTACTCACTATGGCTACACCTTC CASSRDITHYGYTF
TRBJ1-6 TRBD1 NA TRBV10-2 TGCGCCAGCAGTGATGGGTGGGACAGGGGATACTCACCCCTCCACTTT CASSDGWDRGYSPLHF